Listed below are T cell receptor beta chains from one sample, sequenced in a study of post-analysis software for immune sequencing data. MiXCR, run by TCRdb on the PCR reads, gives a single entry per CDR3 protein. The repertoire includes roughly 870,000 distinct CDR3 sequences, 53% of them detected once, and around 4.5% sits in the top ten. The sample was blood. These receptors were collected from a girl under 18 with multiple sclerosis. CDR3s include the opening cysteine and the closing phenylalanine or tryptophan. The D gene is left open where the match is weak. Size tells how often a clone was seen (once, few, many) or the class of an expanded clone, and some rows leave it out.

clone size | J gene | D gene | V gene | CDR3 protein | CDR3 DNA
NA | TRBJ1-2 | NA | TRBV24-1 | CATSGRRVNYGYTF | TGTGCCACCAGTGGCCGTAGGGTTAACTATGGCTACACCTTC
NA | TRBJ2-4 | NA | TRBV14 | CASSQDLAPGPGLGRGKNIQYF | TGTGCCAGCAGCCAAGATCTTGCGCCGGGGCCCGGGTTGGGCAGAGGCAAAAACATTCAGTACTTC
NA | TRBJ1-2 | NA | TRBV12-3/TRBV12-4 | CATLYGYTF | TGTGCCACCTTGTATGGCTACACCTTC
NA | TRBJ2-5 | NA | TRBV2 | CASRGALETQYF | TGTGCCTCTAGAGGGGCCCTAGAGACCCAGTACTTC
many | TRBJ1-1 | TRBD1 | TRBV5-1 | CASSGDLQGPSSEAFF | TGCGCCAGCAGCGGCGACCTACAGGGGCCATCCTCTGAAGCTTTCTTT
few | TRBJ2-1 | NA | TRBV6-2/TRBV6-3 | CASSYGIGGPYNEQFF | TGTGCCAGCAGCTATGGTATCGGGGGTCCCTACAATGAGCAGTTCTTC
NA | TRBJ1-1 | TRBD1 | TRBV2 | CASSPGGSYGAFF | TGTGCCAGCAGTCCAGGGGGCTCGTACGGAGCTTTCTTT
few | TRBJ2-3 | TRBD2 | TRBV7-9 | CASSSTSGSDTQYF | TGTGCCAGCAGCTCGACTAGCGGCTCAGATACGCAGTATTTT
NA | TRBJ1-5 | NA | TRBV12-3/TRBV12-4 | CASRGQYNQPQHF | TGTGCCAGCAGAGGACAGTACAATCAGCCCCAGCATTTT
few | TRBJ2-7 | TRBD1 | TRBV29-1 | CSVVGTGRRYEQYF | TGCAGCGTTGTGGGGACAGGGAGAAGATACGAGCAGTACTTC
NA | TRBJ2-1 | TRBD1 | TRBV7-2 | CASSLVGQGAGNEQFF | TGTGCCAGCAGCTTAGTTGGACAGGGGGCGGGCAATGAGCAGTTCTTC
NA | TRBJ1-2 | NA | TRBV14 | CASSPIAGSYGYTF | TGTGCCAGCAGCCCTATTGCAGGATCCTATGGCTACACCTTC
NA | TRBJ1-2 | NA | TRBV12-3/TRBV12-4 | CASSTGTSNYGYTF | TGTGCCAGCAGCACCGGGACATCTAACTATGGCTACACCTTC
NA | TRBJ2-5 | TRBD1 | TRBV6-6 | CASSYPGTVRETQYF | TGTGCCAGCAGTTACCCAGGGACAGTCCGAGAGACCCAGTACTTC
NA | TRBJ2-1 | TRBD2 | TRBV5-1 | CASSSQFPGGYNEQFF | TGCGCCAGCAGCTCCCAGTTTCCGGGAGGTTACAATGAGCAGTTCTTC
NA | TRBJ2-1 | TRBD2 | TRBV2 | CASRGLSNEQFF | TGTGCCAGCAGGGGACTATCAAATGAGCAGTTCTTC
NA | TRBJ2-7 | NA | TRBV7-9 | CASSLAMSGSEQYF | TGTGCCAGCAGCTTAGCAATGTCTGGCTCCGAGCAGTACTTC
NA | TRBJ1-2 | NA | TRBV29-1 | CSVGPGTYGYTF | TGCAGCGTTGGACCGGGAACCTATGGCTACACCTTC
few | TRBJ1-2 | TRBD1 | TRBV5-6 | CASSQDRGGGYTF | TGTGCCAGCAGCCAGGACAGGGGTGGTGGCTACACCTTC
NA | TRBJ2-3 | NA | TRBV20-1 | CSASRASSSTDTQYF | TGCAGTGCTAGTAGGGCTAGCAGTAGCACAGATACGCAGTATTTT
few | TRBJ2-7 | TRBD2 | TRBV20-1 | CSASGTSGIYEQYF | TGCAGTGCTAGCGGGACTAGCGGGATTTACGAGCAGTACTTC
few | TRBJ2-7 | NA | TRBV10-3 | CAISRTRSSYEQYF | TGTGCCATCAGTAGGACTCGTTCGTCCTACGAGCAGTACTTC
NA | TRBJ2-7 | TRBD1 | TRBV20-1 | CSAREGTAVGHYEQYF | TGCAGTGCTAGAGAAGGGACAGCCGTGGGGCACTACGAGCAGTACTTC
NA | TRBJ2-7 | TRBD2 | TRBV7-2 | CASSRRPGAGGSYEQYF | TGTGCCAGCAGCCGCAGGCCTGGAGCGGGAGGAAGCTACGAGCAGTACTTC
few | TRBJ1-2 | TRBD1 | TRBV6-1 | CASSEGRGRNYGYTF | TGTGCCAGCAGTGAAGGCAGGGGGCGAAACTATGGCTACACCTTC
NA | TRBJ1-1 | TRBD1 | TRBV15 | CATSRVTGTGGTEAFF | TGTGCCACCAGCAGAGTTACCGGGACAGGGGGCACTGAAGCTTTCTTT
NA | TRBJ2-3 | TRBD2 | TRBV12-3/TRBV12-4 | CASSSHGRGVTDTQYF | TGTGCCAGCAGTTCCCACGGGCGGGGGGTGACAGATACGCAGTATTTT
few | TRBJ2-6 | NA | TRBV7-9 | CASSPNVGQRFASGANVLTF | TGTGCCAGCAGCCCAAATGTGGGGCAGCGATTTGCCTCTGGGGCCAACGTCCTGACTTTC
NA | TRBJ2-5 | TRBD2 | TRBV2 | CASSGGTSAYGQYF | TGTGCCAGCAGTGGGGGGACTAGCGCCTACGGGCAGTACTTC
NA | TRBJ2-3 | NA | TRBV7-9 | CASSGRDLLTQYF | TGTGCCAGCAGCGGCCGGGACCTACTGACGCAGTATTTT
NA | TRBJ2-7 | NA | TRBV12-3/TRBV12-4 | CASSPQQGRGYEQYF | TGTGCCAGCAGCCCGCAGCAGGGGAGAGGGTACGAGCAGTACTTC
NA | TRBJ2-7 | NA | TRBV20-1 | CSASVSGRSSYEQYF | TGCAGTGCTAGTGTTTCGGGCAGGAGCTCCTACGAGCAGTACTTC
few | TRBJ2-7 | NA | TRBV29-1 | CSVVIRTSSYEQYF | TGCAGCGTTGTCATTAGGACATCTTCCTACGAGCAGTACTTC
NA | TRBJ2-3 | NA | TRBV12-3/TRBV12-4 | CASSPQVTQYF | TGTGCCAGCAGCCCCCAAGTTACGCAGTATTTT
few | TRBJ1-5 | NA | TRBV7-8 | CASSPVETSNQPQHF | TGTGCCAGCAGCCCAGTGGAGACGAGCAATCAGCCCCAGCATTTT
NA | TRBJ1-2 | NA | TRBV7-3 | CASSPWRDYGYTF | TGTGCCAGCAGCCCTTGGAGAGACTATGGCTACACCTTC
few | TRBJ2-1 | NA | TRBV7-3 | CASSLNGGTNEQFF | TGTGCCAGCAGCTTAAACGGAGGGACCAATGAGCAGTTCTTC